This T cell receptor beta chain appears in the sequencing data of a study of T cells in localized non-small cell lung cancer (dated by TCRdb to the early 2020s). Study-wide context: The study analyzed T cell repertoires of 200 to 250 early-stage NSCLC patients, comparing tumors and uninvolved tumor-adjacent lungs. The cohort comprised 200 to 300 treatment-naïve NSCLC patients with resected, localized lung tumors. NSCLC patients had a mean age of approximately 72 years, and 120 to 150 were male and 107 female. Results the study describes overall, beyond this receptor: Of the top 100 tumor clones, a median of roughly 57 were detected in paired uninvolved adjacent lung; 28 were also among that lung's top 100. Multi-region tumor sequencing was not performed, so intratumor heterogeneity could not be excluded. Because the study design was exploratory, TCR variables were selected using unadjusted p-values without false-discovery rate correction. Uninvolved tumor-adjacent lung showed the highest T cell clonality, higher than tumor, which suggests more focused antigenic responses in the adjacent lung. Longer overall survival was associated with higher T cell density in blood, whereas shorter survival was associated with higher clonality in adjacent lung.

The immunoSEQ Assay was used to sequence TCR beta CDR3 regions from DNA. Per the original workflow: T cell density was computed as TCR beta template counts normalized to usable DNA estimated by amplifying housekeeping genes. Richness was estimated using the preseqR package, with extrapolation to 400,000 templates for PBMC samples and to 120,000 templates for tissue samples. Clonality was taken to be one minus Pielou's evenness. Differential abundance testing on productive amino-acid clonotypes, with a minimum total count of 5 and an alpha of 0.1, was used to identify tissue-enriched TCRs. The Jaccard Index and the Morisita Overlap Index were used to quantify repertoire overlap between compartments. TCR beta CDR3s were clustered by GLIPH together with public tetramer-defined viral CDR3s, and at least three viral sequences plus V-gene enrichment were required for viral motifs. TCRdb obtained this table from immuneACCESS and retained in-frame rearrangements with V and J assigned. These tables miss some clones; where compared with another copy, unresolved V genes account for less than half of the shortfall, and the remainder is unexplained. V, J and clone size are those of that table, while D and trimming were read from the DNA. This sample lists roughly 40,000 clones; 81% were detected once. The ten biggest clones cover roughly 6.6% of the sample.

From its cysteine to its phenylalanine, the CDR3 spans 15 amino acids. Only CDR3 DNA remains: 45 bases, in frame from the first base. Germline trimming: 5 bases from V, 10 bases from J; junction bases outside gene matches: 13. The CDR1 and CDR2 encoded by the germline V gene are MNHEY and SVGAGI. In the case of this clone: What this receptor recognizes is not known. Nothing much larger sits one base from this clone, and base qualities are not available.

At diagnosis, peripheral blood, uninvolved tumor-adjacent lung and tumor were collected and were preserved as a mix of fresh-frozen and FFPE material. For TCR repertoire profiling, the blood samples were analyzed as peripheral blood mononuclear cells. The TCR originated in a male donor older than 55 with stage II lung adenocarcinoma. Recombination connected TRBV6-5 to TRBJ2-1, and 8 junctional nucleotides match TRBD2. The starting material was peripheral blood mononuclear cells, obtained before any cancer treatment. For the CDR3, the sequence is CASSRNPGLGEEQFF. In nucleotide form, the sequence is TGTGCCAGCAGTCGCAACCCGGGACTAGGCGAGGAGCAGTTCTTC.